Sequencing of this T cell receptor beta chain was carried out in a study of shared clonotypes between healthy human individuals (TCRdb year 2020). In the study overall: The cohort comprised a couple of women and a few men aged 18 to 49 years. For each donor, CD4 naive and CD4 memory were each given three plates, CD8 naive was given two plates, and CD8 memory was given one plate. Blood TCR repertoires of a handful of healthy adults were deeply sequenced to estimate repertoire size and the extent of clonotype sharing between individuals. To increase sequencing depth and limit assay-specific biases, different laboratories used diverse techniques to prepare libraries and sequence TCR repertoires. Each donor's leukapheresis produced roughly between roughly 0.85 and 10 billion PBMCs.

Using the deep immunoSEQ assay, multiplex PCR amplified TCR CDR3 regions from genomic DNA. Genomic DNA extracted from each cell subset was distributed evenly over all wells of several immunoSEQ 96-well plates, and each plate served as one replicate. For sorted subsets, about 200 ng genomic DNA, equal to tens of thousands of T cell genomes, was loaded into each replicate PCR. The purified libraries were quantified using a Qubit 3.0 fluorometer, sized with a Bioanalyzer 2100, and then quantified again using the KAPA Library Quantification kit. Every immunoSEQ 96-well plate was sequenced on a dedicated single-read 150-cycle Illumina NextSeq 550 flow cell. In the source study's methods: Because only junctional sequences without quality scores were contained in the immunoSEQ output, filtering matching that applied to full-length reads could not be performed. Sequences were annotated with PyIR, a Python wrapper for IgBLAST v1.9, and V/J genes and CDR3 were assigned using IMGT germline references. Reads were filtered out if the reads had weak V/J assignments (E-value above 1e-6), no CDR3, stop codons, out-of-frame junctions, or ambiguous translated residues. A V3J clonotype was defined by an identical inferred V gene, J gene, and CDR3 amino acid sequence. The percentage overlap between two repertoires was calculated by dividing the number of shared unique clonotypes by the size of the smaller repertoire. RTK rarefaction, the Chao1 estimator, and Recon v2.1 estimates of unobserved clonotypes were used to assess repertoire richness. Generation probabilities were computed with OLGA for all TCRbeta clonotypes obtained by the gDNA method from a few donors. TCRdb holds this immuneACCESS table with in-frame rearrangements only. Some clones are missing; in checked studies, unresolved V genes explain under half, and the rest has no known cause. The V and J calls and clone size are taken from that table; D and trimming were inferred from the DNA. This sample lists some 1,100,000 clones; 75% to 80% were detected once. Roughly 0.56% of the sample lies in the top ten.

As concerns this clone: Its specific antigen is unknown. Base qualities were left out, and no much larger clone turns up one base away.

The paper's findings and limits, for the study overall: Estimated clonotype richness was generally larger for naive than for memory subsets. Because the study included only a small number of donors, the genetic and exposure-history diversity represented was limited. Rarefaction of sorted-subset datasets indicated incomplete sequencing despite the large sequencing depth. Clonotypes shared by all four sorted-subset donors showed higher generation probabilities than non-shared clonotypes. Pairwise subsampling led to the expectation that sequencing depth would affect the degree of clonotype sharing among donors. Sampling was restricted to blood, and TCR repertoires in tissues likely differ from the TCR repertoires found in blood. Sharing across several donors was observed for around 5% of naive CD4, 3.5% of naive CD8, 2.3% of memory CD4, and around 0.42% of memory CD8 clonotypes.

V loses 4 bases, J loses 0 bases, and the germline ends lie 17 bases apart. There are 17 amino acids in the CDR3, from cysteine to phenylalanine inclusive. Left in the record is the CDR3 DNA by itself, 51 bases read in frame from the first base. Reading the germline V gene gives CDR1 SNHLY and CDR2 FYNNEI. Donors were healthy HIV-negative adults with no recently reported acute infections or vaccinations. Every donor was a Caucasian adult residing in Nashville, Tennessee, USA. Magnetic negative selection was used to enrich CD4+ T cells, after which naive cells were positively selected on CD45RA and the negative fraction became the memory subset. Blood was collected by leukapheresis, and PBMCs were isolated by Ficoll-Histopaque density gradient centrifugation and then cryopreserved in liquid nitrogen vapor phase. Analytical flow cytometry was used to check the purity and quantity of each magnetically sorted T cell population. Genomic DNA was isolated from each sorted fraction and quantified by UV absorbance on a Nanodrop 2000c.

The rearranged segments are TRBV2 and TRBJ2-3, with the D gene uncertain. The clonotype originates from a man aged 18 to 29 in good health. Some clones in this sample may be carry-over from other donors' samples. Sequenced: memory CD4+ T cells from PBMCs. The cell subset or site label, read with the paper, signifies: CD45RA-negative fraction. The CDR3 region has the sequence CASSGPSPETSTDTQYF. DNA sequence: TGTGCCAGCAGTGGGCCCAGCCCGGAAACTAGCACAGATACGCAGTATTTT.